This T cell receptor (beta chain) was recovered during a study of T cells in Graves' hyperthyroidism and ophthalmopathy. Points from the study as a whole: Ophthalmopathy was model-predicted a median 6.5 months pre-onset. Among thyroid clonotypes expanded above 0.001, most also appeared in blood.

Any patient presenting with uncontrolled infection, other autoimmune disease, pregnancy or lactation was left out. Turning to this clonotype: Antigen: not known.

What was amplified from RNA transcripts were TCR beta CDR3 regions. HTBI primers were used for first-round RT-PCR of the TCR CDR3. TCRdb itself ran the multiplex PCR reads through MiXCR, one entry per CDR3 protein. The table records a few hundred thousand distinct CDR3 sequences, less than 25% of them present only once. Trimming removed 5 bases from V and 4 bases from J, with 11 bases in between. CDR3 length: 13 amino acids. Per the germline V gene, CDR1 is KGHSY and CDR2 is FQNENV. V usage is TRBV16 and J usage is TRBJ1-1, with D unclear. This TCR was sampled from a woman in her 70s with Graves' ophthalmopathy. What was sequenced was blood. The CDR3 coding sequence is TGTGCCAGCAGCAAACCGGAGGGCACTGAAGCTTTCTTT. This gives the protein CASSKPEGTEAFF.